The source of this TCR beta chain is a study of CD8 T cells in ankylosing spondylitis. General study results and limits: Fewer than 10 highly homologous variants made up a TCR beta motif that seemed to typify ankylosing spondylitis blood. It was reported that disease-linked clones were significantly enriched in matched ankylosing spondylitis synovial fluid. Earlier work had already found some motif variants in reactive arthritis synovial fluid and blood.

For TCR beta, libraries came from quantitative 5'-RACE with molecular barcodes. TCRdb ran MiXCR on the 5' RACE reads and lists one entry per CDR3 protein. The top ten clones hold roughly 3.5% of a sample with 500,000 or so distinct CDR3 sequences, about 5.7% of them seen once. This clonotype was picked up many times. The antigen is not known. Trimming removed 6 bases from V and 1 base from J, with 9 bases in between. The length of the CDR3 is 14 residues. CDR1 SGHTA and CDR2 FQGNSA come from the germline V gene. The chain uses TRBV7-2 and TRBJ2-2; D is ambiguous. Material for sequencing was blood, either unsorted or a sorted T cell fraction (not recorded which). The TCR was taken from a male donor with ankylosing spondylitis. CDR3 sequence reads: CASRPPKNTGELFF. In DNA form, the CDR3 reads TGTGCCAGCAGACCACCGAAGAACACCGGGGAGCTGTTTTTT.